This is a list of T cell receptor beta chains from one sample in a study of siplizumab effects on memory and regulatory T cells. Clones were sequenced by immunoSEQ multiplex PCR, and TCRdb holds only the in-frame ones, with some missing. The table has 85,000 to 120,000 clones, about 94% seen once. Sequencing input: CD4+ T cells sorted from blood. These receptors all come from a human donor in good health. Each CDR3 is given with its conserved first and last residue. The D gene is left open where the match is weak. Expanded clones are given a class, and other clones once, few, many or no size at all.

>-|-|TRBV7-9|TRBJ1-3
TGTGCCAGCAGCCCACGCGTGGGGACTGGAAACACCATATATTTT
CASSPRVGTGNTIYF
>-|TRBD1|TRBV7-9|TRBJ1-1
TGTGCCAGCAGCCGGACGACAGGGGCTGAAGCTTTCTTT
CASSRTTGAEAFF
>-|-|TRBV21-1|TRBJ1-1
TGTGCCAGCAGCAAATCTGCAGGTCGGGACACTGAAGCTTTCTTT
CASSKSAGRDTEAFF
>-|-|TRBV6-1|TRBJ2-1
TGTGCCAGCAGTGAAGCGCTTCGACCAAGAGGCGGGTTTGAGCAGTTCTTC
CASSEALRPRGGFEQFF
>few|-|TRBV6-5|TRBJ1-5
TGTGCCAGCAGTCCCGGGGGAGAGGTCAATCAGCCCCAGCATTTT
CASSPGGEVNQPQHF
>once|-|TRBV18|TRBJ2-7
TGTGCCAGCTCACCATCAACCGGGGGTCTGTGGTACGAGCAGTACTTC
CASSPSTGGLWYEQYF
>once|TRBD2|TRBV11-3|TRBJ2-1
TGTGCCAGCAGCTTAGGGCACATAGGGCGCGGGAGCACCTACAATGAGCAGTTCTTC
CASSLGHIGRGSTYNEQFF
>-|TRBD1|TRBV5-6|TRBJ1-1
TGTGCCAGCAGCGCGGGACAGGGTTGGACTGAAGCTTTCTTT
CASSAGQGWTEAFF
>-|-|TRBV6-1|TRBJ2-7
TGTGCCAGCAGTGAGGGGGGGACAGGACGGTACGAGCAGTACTTC
CASSEGGTGRYEQYF
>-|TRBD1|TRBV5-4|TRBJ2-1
TGTGCCAGCAGCCACGACAGGGGAACCTACAATGAGCAGTTCTTC
CASSHDRGTYNEQFF
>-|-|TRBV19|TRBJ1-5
TGTGCCAGTAGTATTCGGTCTTACGATCAGCCCCAGCATTTT
CASSIRSYDQPQHF
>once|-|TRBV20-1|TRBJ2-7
TGCAGTGCCCCCCAAGCGGAGCAGTACTTC
CSAPQAEQYF
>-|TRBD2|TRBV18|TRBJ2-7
TGTGCCAGCTCAGCGGGAGTGATTGTGGGAGAGCAGTACTTC
CASSAGVIVGEQYF
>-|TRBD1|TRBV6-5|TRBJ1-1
TGTGCCAGCAAGGGACAGTCGAACACTGAAGCTTTCTTT
CASKGQSNTEAFF
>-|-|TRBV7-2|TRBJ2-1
TGTGCCAGCAGCCCGCCCAACAATGAGCAGTTCTTC
CASSPPNNEQFF
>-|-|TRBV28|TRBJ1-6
TGTGCCAGCAGTTTGGACGGATCTAATTCACCCCTCCACTTT
CASSLDGSNSPLHF
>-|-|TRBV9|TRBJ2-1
TGTGCCAGCAGCTGGGGTTTCAATGAGCAGTTCTTC
CASSWGFNEQFF
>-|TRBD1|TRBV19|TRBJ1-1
TGTGCCAGTAGTGTGTCCCGGGACAGCCGGTTGACTTTCTTT
CASSVSRDSRLTFF